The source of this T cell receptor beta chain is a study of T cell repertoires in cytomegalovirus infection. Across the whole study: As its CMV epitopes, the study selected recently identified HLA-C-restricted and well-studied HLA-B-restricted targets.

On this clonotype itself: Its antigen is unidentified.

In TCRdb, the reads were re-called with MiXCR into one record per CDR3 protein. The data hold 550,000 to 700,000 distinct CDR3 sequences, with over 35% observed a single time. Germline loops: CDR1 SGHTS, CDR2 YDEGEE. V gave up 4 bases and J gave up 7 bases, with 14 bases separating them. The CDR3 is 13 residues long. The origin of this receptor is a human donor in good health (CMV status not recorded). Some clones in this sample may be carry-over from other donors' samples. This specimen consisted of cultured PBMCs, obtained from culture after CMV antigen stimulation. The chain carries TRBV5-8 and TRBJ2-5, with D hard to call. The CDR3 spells CASSVARGRTQYF. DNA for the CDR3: TGTGCCAGCAGCGTCGCCCGTGGAAGGACCCAGTACTTC.